This T cell receptor beta chain was captured by sequencing in a study of OX40 agonist ivuxolimab in advanced cancers. Overall study context: Enrolled patients in dose escalation had cancers that were hepatocellular carcinoma, melanoma, renal cell or head and neck cancer.

Study-level findings and limits: The average count of expanded clones was higher among CD8+ T cells than among CD4+.

About this clone: Its antigen remains unidentified.

With 5 bases removed from V and 11 bases from J, the gap between germline ends came to 21 bases. Germline lookup yields CDR1 LNHDA and CDR2 SQIVND (reference sequence). The length of the CDR3 is 14 residues. The table came from immunoSEQ multiplex PCR; TCRdb's copy has only in-frame clones and leaves some out. The data show more than 85,000 clones, around 91% seen once. The receptor was derived from an adult with an advanced solid tumor such as melanoma, head and neck, liver or kidney cancer. The sample here was CD4+ or CD8+ T cells sorted from blood, taken in a trial of the OX40 agonist ivuxolimab. The rearrangement links TRBV19 to TRBJ2-5, with a weak D call TRBD1 (6 bases). CDR3 coding DNA: TGTGCCAGTAGTGAGGGACATCCCGGAGCTGTGCAGTACTTC. It encodes CASSEGHPGAVQYF.